These 21 T cell receptor beta chains share one sample of origin, sequenced in a study of spatial heterogeneity in lung cancer. The time point denotes: sample taken at primary tumor resection. MiXCR, applied by TCRdb to the 5' RACE reads, yields one record per CDR3 protein. This sample has some 80,000 distinct CDR3 sequences, with 7% to 9% found just once. This material consisted of PBMCs, taken at surgery. All receptors come from a male donor with early-stage non-small cell lung cancer.

This clonotype was seen at least ten times. This chain connects TRBV9 to TRBJ1-1; D possibly corresponds to TRBD1 (6 bases). Trimming left V 2 bases short and J 3 bases short, with 11 bases between. Germline values: CDR1 SGDLS, CDR2 YYNGEE. CDR3 length equals 14 residues. The CDR3 DNA follows: TGTGCCAGCAGCGTGGGGGCAGGGGACACTGAAGCTTTCTTT. It specifies CASSVGAGDTEAFF.

The sample holds many counts of this clonotype. The chain has TRBV30 and TRBJ1-1; TRBD1 might be the D (6 bases). The V end lost 0 bases, the J end lost 5 bases, and 16 bases lay between the germline ends. The CDR3 spans 15 residues. CDR1 GTSNPN and CDR2 SVGIG come from the germline V gene (reference sequence). Here the CDR3 DNA reads TGTGCCTGGAGTGTACTCAGGGGCGCGGCGACTGAAGCTTTCTTT. It specifies CAWSVLRGAATEAFF.

This clonotype was found many times. The chain uses TRBV9 and TRBJ2-7; 7 bases are a match to TRBD2. Germline V CDR1 and CDR2: SGDLS, YYNGEE. There are 17 residues in the CDR3. Germline trimming cut 0 bases from V and 2 bases from J; bases unmatched to any gene: 11. The CDR3 DNA reads TGTGCCAGCAGCGTAGGTCCCTCTCGCGGGGGTCCCTACGAGCAGTACTTC. As protein: CASSVGPSRGGPYEQYF.

This clonotype has at least ten counts. The V call is TRBV2, the J call TRBJ2-3, with 8 bases aligning to TRBD2. The CDR3 has 14 residues. The germline CDR1 and CDR2 sequences are SNHLY and FYNNEI. V trimming: 7 bases; J trimming: 6 bases; junction bases outside the gene matches: 9. CDR3 nucleotides: TGTGCCAGCACTCGCGGGAGGCCCCTCGATACGCAGTATTTT. It translates to CASTRGRPLDTQYF.

This clonotype has just a few counts. A junction end diverges from the germline sequence, so it may reflect a read error. V usage is TRBV7-7 and J usage is TRBJ2-1, with 14 bases aligning to TRBD2. There are 16 residues in the CDR3. Germline-derived CDR1 and CDR2 are SSHAT and FNYEAQ (reference sequence). The CDR3 DNA reads TGTGCTAGCAGCTCCATGTTGGGACTAGCGGGAGTGGAGCAGTTCTTC. Amino acid sequence: CASSSMLGLAGVEQFF.

The V call is TRBV9, the J call TRBJ2-2, with 9 bases lining up with TRBD2. Germline V gene data show CDR1 as SGDLS and CDR2 as YYNGEE. The CDR3 runs to 17 residues. Trimming removed 5 bases from V and 5 bases from J; junction bases left unmatched: 13. CDR3 residues: CASSPGSGRPGTGELFF. Here the CDR3 DNA reads TGTGCCAGCAGTCCGGGCAGCGGGAGGCCCGGAACCGGGGAGCTGTTTTTT.

In its sample, this clonotype was seen a few times. The chain links TRBV20-1 to TRBJ2-3; D is ambiguous. V dropped 6 bases and J dropped 6 bases, with 22 bases sitting between them. The CDR3 has 15 amino acids. CDR1 and CDR2 from the germline V gene are DFQATT and SNEGSKA (reference sequence). CDR3 protein: CSAIVGFPLGDTQYF. For the CDR3, the DNA is TGCAGTGCGATCGTGGGTTTTCCGTTGGGCGATACGCAGTATTTT.

The V call is TRBV29-1, the J call TRBJ1-5; possibly TRBD1 for D (5 bases). Trimming took 6 bases from V and 1 from J, leaving 10 bases between them. Germline CDR1 SQVTM, CDR2 ANQGSEA. There are 13 residues in the CDR3. The CDR3 nucleotides are TGCAGCGTCGCAGGGACCAGCAATCAGCCCCAGCATTTT. Translating gives CSVAGTSNQPQHF.

This clonotype was detected a few times. This chain joins TRBV5-1 and TRBJ2-3; D is unresolved. The CDR3 runs 14 residues. The germline gives CDR1 SGHRS, CDR2 YFSETQ. V lost 4 bases and J 5 bases, leaving 14 bases between the germline ends. CDR3 sequence reads: CASSPSRSQDTQYF. CDR3 nucleotides: TGCGCCAGCAGCCCCTCGAGGAGCCAAGATACGCAGTATTTT. The full variable domain, rest sourced from reference TRBV5-1 and TRBJ2-3, is KAGVTQTPRYLIKTRGQQVTLSCSPISGHRSVSWYQQTPGQGLQFLFEYFSETQRNKGNFPGRFSGRQFSNSRSEMNVSTLELGDSALYLCASSPSRSQDTQYFGPGTRLTVL.

This clonotype was detected only a few times. V gene TRBV20-1 combines with J gene TRBJ2-7; TRBD2 aligns across 12 bases. J gave up 1 base and V 1 base, and 2 bases lay outside the gene matches. This CDR3 is built from 15 residues. Germline V CDR1 and CDR2: DFQATT, SNEGSKA (reference sequence). Here the CDR3 DNA reads TGCAGTGCTAGAGGACTAGCGGGAGCATCCTACGAGCAGTACTTC. This translates into CSARGLAGASYEQYF.

There are a few counts of this clonotype. The chain is built from TRBV9 and TRBJ2-7; D is uncertain. The V end was cut by 0 bases, the J end by 2 bases, with 9 bases between. The CDR3 is made up of 14 amino acids. Per germline, CDR1 SGDLS and CDR2 YYNGEE. The CDR3 here is CASSVGASAYEQYF. Written as DNA, the CDR3 is TGTGCCAGCAGCGTAGGGGCTTCAGCCTACGAGCAGTACTTC.

V usage is TRBV6-5 and J usage is TRBJ2-1, with D unresolved. Trimming took off 5 bases at V and 1 base at J, with 9 bases between the two ends. Germline V lookup: CDR1 MNHEY, CDR2 SVGAGI. CDR3 size: 14 residues. The CDR3 spells CASSPSFSYNEQFF. In DNA, the CDR3 is TGTGCCAGCAGTCCATCCTTTTCCTACAATGAGCAGTTCTTC.

This clonotype has a count of ten or more. The chain uses TRBV20-1 and TRBJ2-7; the D call may be TRBD1 or TRBD2 (5 bases each). CDR3 size: 11 residues. Trimming stripped 3 bases from V and 4 bases from J, with 7 bases between. Per the germline V gene, CDR1 is DFQATT and CDR2 is SNEGSKA (reference sequence). CDR3 loop: CSARGEYEQYF. CDR3 in DNA: TGCAGTGCTAGGGGGGAGTACGAGCAGTACTTC.

This clonotype was recorded at least ten times. The J gene is TRBJ2-1, the V gene TRBV5-1; D remains unclear. With 6 bases removed from V and 1 base from J, the gap between germline ends came to 11 bases. The CDR3 length is 14 residues. Germline V CDR1 and CDR2: SGHRS, YFSETQ. CDR3 in amino acids: CASTYLGSYNEQFF. The CDR3 nucleotides are TGCGCCAGCACCTACTTAGGGTCCTACAATGAGCAGTTCTTC.

CDR3 sequence (DNA): TGTGCCAGCAGCTTGTCAGGGGTCAGACAAGAGACCCAGTACTTC. Its translation is CASSLSGVRQETQYF. The chain employs TRBV5-8 and TRBJ2-5, with D maybe TRBD1 (6 bases). The CDR3 has 15 amino acids. CDR1 and CDR2 (germline): SGHTS, YDEGEE. Trimming stripped 1 base from V and 2 bases from J, with 12 bases between.

There are many counts of this clonotype. CDR3 sequence (DNA): TGTGCCAGCAGTCCAGGGGCATTCGGAGCCGAGCAGTACTTC. Residues: CASSPGAFGAEQYF. The chain carries TRBV12-3 or TRBV12-4 and TRBJ2-7; tentative D call: TRBD1 (6 bases). CDR3 size: 14 residues. V was shortened by 5 bases and J by 6 bases, with 17 bases between the two germline ends.

This clonotype was found a few times. The rearrangement uses TRBV28 and TRBJ2-1; D is unresolved. Trimming left V 6 bases short and J 2 bases short, with 14 bases between. Germline values: CDR1 MDHEN, CDR2 SYDVKM. The CDR3 sequence is 15 residues long. CDR3 protein: CASSPPRGTYNEQFF. The CDR3 coding sequence is TGTGCCAGCAGCCCCCCTAGAGGCACCTACAATGAGCAGTTCTTC. Drawing the rest from reference TRBV28 and TRBJ2-1, the complete variable domain is DVKVTQSSRYLVKRTGEKVFLECVQDMDHENMFWYRQDPGLGLRLIYFSYDVKMKEKGDIPEGYSVSREKKERFSLILESASTNQTSMYLCASSPPRGTYNEQFFGPGTRLTVL.

This clonotype has ten or more counts. This chain links TRBV29-1 with TRBJ2-3; possible D gene TRBD1, 7 bases. Germline V gene data show CDR1 as SQVTM and CDR2 as ANQGSEA. CDR3 size: 13 residues. Trimming pared 8 bases from V and 2 bases from J, leaving 14 bases between. DNA for the CDR3: TGCAGCTCCCCGGAGGGGGCCACAGATACGCAGTATTTT. Translated: CSSPEGATDTQYF.

In its sample, this clonotype was seen many times. The chain is built from TRBV5-1 and TRBJ1-1, with D perhaps matching TRBD1 (6 bases). Germline V gene data show CDR1 as SGHRS and CDR2 as YFSETQ. CDR3 length equals 16 residues. Deletions cut 0 bases from V and 0 bases from J, with 12 bases between. In nucleotides, the CDR3 is TGCGCCAGCAGCTTGGAACCCAGGGGTATGAACACTGAAGCTTTCTTT. It codes for CASSLEPRGMNTEAFF.

Ten or more counts support this clonotype. This sequence joins TRBV2 and TRBJ2-3; D call uncertain. V lost 8 bases, J lost 1 base, and 7 bases lay in between. This CDR3 spans 12 amino acids. Germline V gives CDR1 SNHLY, CDR2 FYNNEI. CDR3 coding DNA: TGTGCCAGCGGTTCAGGCACAGATACGCAGTATTTT. Its translation is CASGSGTDTQYF.

This clonotype was detected many times. The chain couples TRBV29-1 to TRBJ1-4, with a possible D match to TRBD1 (6 bases). The V end was cut by 1 base, the J end by 6 bases, with 12 bases between. The CDR3 runs 14 residues. CDR1 SQVTM and CDR2 ANQGSEA come from the germline V gene. Here the CDR3 reads CSVEGPGVDEKLFF. In nucleotides, the CDR3 is TGCAGCGTTGAAGGTCCAGGGGTGGATGAAAAACTGTTTTTT.